This TCR beta chain is from a study of blood T cell repertoires in COVID-19. Study background: Sites in the United States, Italy and Spain provided acute and convalescent COVID-19 samples.

The CDR3 spans 15 residues. Germline assignment: CDR1 SGHAT and CDR2 FQNNGV. J gave up 7 bases and V 1 base, and 7 bases lay outside the gene matches. Data came from immunoSEQ multiplex PCR; TCRdb stores just in-frame clones and leaves some out. This table holds some 530,000 clones, roughly 88% found once. Sequencing was carried out using peripheral blood. The origin of this receptor is a human donor in a cohort sampled during active COVID-19. The chain joins TRBV11-2 to TRBJ2-5; 9 nucleotides line up with TRBD2. As DNA, the CDR3 is TGTGCCAGCAGCTTAGGCGGACTAGCGTCCGGGACCCAGTACTTC. It codes for CASSLGGLASGTQYF. The full variable domain, its missing parts supplied by reference TRBV11-2 and TRBJ2-5, is EAGVAQSPRYKIIEKRQSVAFWCNPISGHATLYWYQQILGQGPKLLIQFQNNGVVDDSQLPKDRFSAERLKGVDSTLKIQPAKLEDSAVYLCASSLGGLASGTQYFGPGTRLLVL.